This T cell receptor beta chain emerged from a study of blood T cell repertoires in COVID-19. Study context: Donors in the United States, Italy and Spain gave samples during acute or convalescent COVID-19.

Assay: immunoSEQ multiplex PCR; the TCRdb copy retains only in-frame clones and omits some. This table holds under 150,000 clones, approximately 79% found once. Participant reports of clinical history set cohort assignment. Germline loops: CDR1 SGHNT, CDR2 YENEEA. Deletions cut 0 bases from V and 9 bases from J, with 6 bases between. The CDR3 is 12 amino acids. The genes are TRBV11-3 and TRBJ2-1; TRBD2 is a possible D gene (6 bases). The sequence was collected from a man between 35 and 55 years old with acute COVID-19. Sequences were obtained from PBMCs or T cells enriched from blood (not recorded which). CDR3 in amino acids: CASSLEEGEQFF. The CDR3 bases are TGTGCCAGCAGCTTAGAGGAGGGTGAGCAGTTCTTC. Variable domain in full (rest from reference TRBV11-3 and TRBJ2-1): EAGVVQSPRYKIIEKKQPVAFWCNPISGHNTLYWYLQNLGQGPELLIRYENEEAVDDSQLPKDRFSAERLKGVDSTLKIQPAELGDSAVYLCASSLEEGEQFFGPGTRLTVL.